This TCR beta chain came from a study of blood T cells in healthy people across ages. The use of a sample-barcoded 5' primer and a J-beta primer mix characterized a second PCR of roughly 7 to 11 cycles. TCRdb analysed the 5' RACE reads with MiXCR anew, one entry per CDR3 protein. The repertoire includes hundreds of thousands of distinct CDR3 sequences, approximately 30% of them detected once, and less than 20% sits in the top ten. Concerning this clonotype: Its antigen is not identified.

CDR3 size: 15 residues. In germline, CDR1 is ENHRY, CDR2 SYGVKD. The V segment lost 5 bases and the J segment 2 bases; nucleotides outside the gene matches: 4. Regarding the study as a whole: Per-million-T-cell TCR beta diversity fell roughly linearly with age.

This TCR was sampled from a woman aged 80 or over in good health. The chain links TRBV10-3 to TRBJ2-5; 11 nucleotides line up with TRBD2. The sequenced sample consisted of blood. The CDR3 here is CAISPTSGEQETQYF. In DNA form, the CDR3 reads TGTGCCATCAGTCCGACTAGCGGGGAGCAAGAGACCCAGTACTTC.